These 32 T cell receptor beta chains were all obtained from the same sample, sequenced in a study of blood T cell repertoires in COVID-19. Generated by immunoSEQ multiplex PCR, the TCRdb table keeps only in-frame clones and is missing some. The data show about 90,000 clones, with approximately 76% seen just once and 6% to 8.5% held by the top ten. The sequenced material came from peripheral blood. Receptors originate from a man between 65 and 79 years old with acute or convalescent COVID-19.

Note on this clone: The same CDR3 can be traced to other DNA sequences in this sample. The chain carries TRBV5-1 and TRBJ1-1, with D tentatively TRBD1 (5 bases). Germline lookup yields CDR1 SGHRS and CDR2 YFSETQ. CDR3 length: 14 residues. Trimming shortened V by 4 bases and J by 1 base, and 11 bases separated the two germline ends. The CDR3 DNA reads as TGCGCCAGCAGCCCCCAGGGCAGGAACACTGAAGCTTTCTTT. It codes for CASSPQGRNTEAFF.

As concerns this clone: Other DNA sequences in this sample translate to the same CDR3. The chain uses TRBV5-1 and TRBJ2-5, with 9 positions matching TRBD2. This CDR3 has 15 residues. Trimming removed 0 bases from V and 4 bases from J; junction bases left unmatched: 4. Germline assignment: CDR1 SGHRS and CDR2 YFSETQ. The CDR3 DNA follows: TGCGCCAGCAGCTTGGGCGGGGGGGCTCGAGAGACCCAGTACTTC. This codes for CASSLGGGARETQYF. Variable domain in full (rest from reference TRBV5-1 and TRBJ2-5): KAGVTQTPRYLIKTRGQQVTLSCSPISGHRSVSWYQQTPGQGLQFLFEYFSETQRNKGNFPGRFSGRQFSNSRSEMNVSTLELGDSALYLCASSLGGGARETQYFGPGTRLLVL.

The rearrangement joins TRBV15 to TRBJ2-2; possibly TRBD2 for D (7 bases). The CDR3 covers 19 residues. The V end was cut by 0 bases, the J end by 3 bases, with 20 bases between. CDR1 is LNHNV, CDR2 YYDKDF, per germline (reference sequence). The CDR3 region has the DNA TGTGCCACCAGCAGAGATCTCCTTAGGGGGGGCGAGGACACCGGGGAGCTGTTTTTT. Translating it yields CATSRDLLRGGEDTGELFF.

The V and J genes are TRBV2 and TRBJ1-4; TRBD1 matches 8 bases. Trimming removed 5 bases from V and 7 bases from J; junction bases left unmatched: 6. In germline, CDR1 is SNHLY, CDR2 FYNNEI. This CDR3 contains 14 residues. The CDR3 protein is CASSPPGGFEKLFF. The CDR3 nucleotides read TGTGCCAGCAGTCCTCCAGGGGGCTTTGAAAAACTGTTTTTT.

This clone was counted only a few times. The V gene is TRBV10-1, the J gene TRBJ1-4, with D hard to call. Germline CDR1 reads WNHNN; CDR2 reads SYGVQD (reference sequence). This CDR3 region has 17 residues. V lost 7 bases, J lost 3 bases, and 21 bases lay in between. Written as DNA, the CDR3 is TGCGCCAGCAATCAACGGTCCCCGTCTTCATCTAATGAAAAACTGTTTTTT. Amino acid sequence: CASNQRSPSSSNEKLFF.

The chain links TRBV19 to TRBJ1-3, with D maybe TRBD1 (5 bases). The CDR3 is 13 amino acids. Looked up from germline, CDR1 is LNHDA and CDR2 is SQIVND (reference sequence). The V end lost 5 bases, the J end lost 9 bases, and 14 bases lay between the germline ends. The CDR3 sequence: CASSRDFWGTIYF. CDR3 in DNA: TGTGCCAGTAGTCGGGACTTCTGGGGCACCATATATTTT.

V and J are TRBV25-1 and TRBJ2-1, with TRBD1 identical over 11 bases. The CDR3 contains 17 residues. V lost 8 bases and J lost 9; bases outside the gene matches: 18. Germline V gene lookup returns CDR1 MGHDK and CDR2 SYGVNS. The CDR3 bases are TGTGCCAGCCGGACAAGGTTGGGACAGGGGGTCCCCAGTGAGCAGTTCTTC. As protein: CASRTRLGQGVPSEQFF.

In its sample, this clone was seen a few times. The V call is TRBV6-5, the J call TRBJ1-2; D not resolved. This CDR3 contains 10 residues. The germline V gene encodes CDR1 MNHEY and CDR2 SVGAGI. Trimming pared 9 bases from V and 8 bases from J, leaving 10 bases between. CDR3 bases: TGTGCCAGTGGAAGAGGAGGCTACACCTTC. This sequence encodes CASGRGGYTF.

In its sample, this clone ranks as medium-sized. This chain uses TRBV7-3 with TRBJ1-2; TRBD1 agrees at 10 bases. The CDR3 is made up of 15 amino acids. V was clipped by 5 bases and J by 6 bases; unmatched bases: 9. Germline CDR1 is SGHTA and CDR2 is FQGTGA. DNA of the CDR3: TGTGCCAGCAGCCCGGGCCCGACAGGGGGCGATGGCTACACCTTC. Its protein product is CASSPGPTGGDGYTF.

The chain carries TRBV5-1 and TRBJ1-2; D gene unclear. From germline, CDR1 is SGHRS and CDR2 YFSETQ. The CDR3 extends over 15 amino acids. The V and J ends lost 4 bases and 3 bases respectively, with 16 bases between them. The chain's CDR3 is CASSLTRGIDYGYTF. The CDR3, as DNA: TGCGCCAGCAGCCTGACTAGAGGTATCGACTATGGCTACACCTTC.

The chain is built from TRBV10-3 and TRBJ1-2; 7 nucleotides align to TRBD1. The ends lost 0 bases at V and 6 bases at J; junction bases unmatched: 7. Germline V CDR1 and CDR2: ENHRY, SYGVKD. CDR3 length equals 15 residues. The CDR3 region is CAISESSRGSDGYTF. Here the CDR3 DNA reads TGTGCCATCAGTGAGTCGAGCAGGGGGTCCGATGGCTACACCTTC.

The sample holds a few counts of this clone. V gene TRBV28 combines with J gene TRBJ2-1; 9 bases line up with TRBD1. J was trimmed by 0 bases and V by 8 bases; bases with no gene match: 2. This CDR3 is built from 14 residues. Germline V gives CDR1 MDHEN, CDR2 SYDVKM. The DNA for the CDR3 is TGTGCCAGCGGACAGGGGAGCTCCTACAATGAGCAGTTCTTC. It specifies CASGQGSSYNEQFF.

This clone was counted once. Other DNA sequences in the same sample also yield this CDR3. The chain is built from TRBV18 and TRBJ2-2; 9 bases are a match to TRBD1. Trimming at V came to 6 bases and at J to 3 bases, leaving 5 bases not matched to a gene. In germline, CDR1 is KGHSH, CDR2 LQKENI. The CDR3 has 15 residues. The CDR3 loop reads CASSPDRGYTGELFF. CDR3 coding DNA: TGTGCCAGCTCTCCCGACAGGGGGTACACCGGGGAGCTGTTTTTT.

This clone was found once. The chain combines TRBV7-3 with TRBJ1-1; 7 bases are a match to TRBD1. The V gene's germline CDR1 is SGHTA and CDR2 FQGTGA. With V trimmed by 1 base and J by 4 bases, 12 bases remained unmatched. The CDR3 is made up of 17 amino acids. CDR3 amino acids: CASSLKGGIQGSTEAFF. CDR3 nucleotides: TGTGCCAGCAGCTTAAAAGGGGGCATACAGGGTAGCACTGAAGCTTTCTTT.

This sequence joins TRBV19 and TRBJ2-5; no reliable D call. Per the germline V gene, CDR1 is LNHDA and CDR2 is SQIVND (reference sequence). The CDR3 extends over 17 amino acids. Trimming removed 6 bases at V and 5 bases at J, with 25 bases between. Here the CDR3 reads CASSIGGRRGFVETQYF. The CDR3 region has the DNA TGTGCCAGTAGCATCGGTGGAAGGAGAGGTTTTGTTGAGACCCAGTACTTC.

The chain links TRBV9 to TRBJ2-5, with D perhaps matching TRBD1 (6 bases). This CDR3 region has 14 residues. V was clipped by 4 bases and J by 1 base, with 11 bases between them. CDR1 and CDR2 from the germline V gene are SGDLS and YYNGEE. As DNA, the CDR3 is TGTGCCAGCAGCATTGCAGGGGCCCAAGAGACCCAGTACTTC. Protein sequence: CASSIAGAQETQYF.

The chain couples TRBV2 to TRBJ1-2; D not resolved. The V and J ends lost 7 bases and 4 bases respectively, with 13 bases between them. CDR3 size: 13 residues. CDR1 and CDR2 from the germline V gene are SNHLY and FYNNEI. DNA for the CDR3: TGTGCCAGCACGGGCGGGCGGGTCTATGGCTACACCTTC. Encoded protein: CASTGGRVYGYTF.

J is TRBJ2-6 and V is TRBV5-6; D is perhaps TRBD2 (6 bases). The CDR3 length is 15 residues. Looked up from germline, CDR1 is SGHDT and CDR2 is YYEEEE. Trimming cost V 2 bases and J 2 bases, with 8 bases left between them. The CDR3: CASSLGGTGANVLTF. As DNA, the CDR3 is TGTGCCAGCAGCTTAGGAGGGACTGGGGCCAACGTCCTGACTTTC. The whole variable domain, remainder taken from reference TRBV5-6 and TRBJ2-6, is DAGVTQSPTHLIKTRGQQVTLRCSPKSGHDTVSWYQQALGQGPQFIFQYYEEEERQRGNFPDRFSGHQFPNYSSELNVNALLLGDSALYLCASSLGGTGANVLTFGAGSRLTVL.

V usage is TRBV19 and J usage is TRBJ2-3, with D possibly being TRBD1 (6 bases). Germline CDR1 LNHDA, CDR2 SQIVND (reference sequence). The CDR3 length is 14 residues. Trimming took off 7 bases at V and 0 bases at J, with 11 bases between the two ends. DNA of the CDR3: TGTGCCAGTATGGGACACCTCAGCACAGATACGCAGTATTTT. Encoded protein: CASMGHLSTDTQYF.

The chain employs TRBV12-5 and TRBJ2-1, with 14 bases matching TRBD2. Germline values: CDR1 LGHNT, CDR2 FRNRAP. The ends lost 5 bases at V and 0 bases at J; junction bases unmatched: 21. The CDR3 totals 23 residues. CDR3 coding DNA: TGTGCTAGTGGTCCGCGTCGCCCAACCCCGGGACTAGCGGGGGCAAGCTCCTACAATGAGCAGTTCTTC. As protein: CASGPRRPTPGLAGASSYNEQFF. The full variable domain, its missing parts supplied by reference TRBV12-5 and TRBJ2-1, is DARVTQTPRHKVTEMGQEVTMRCQPILGHNTVFWYRQTMMQGLELLAYFRNRAPLDDSGMPKDRFSAEMPDATLATLKIQPSEPRDSAVYFCASGPRRPTPGLAGASSYNEQFFGPGTRLTVL.

CDR3 nucleotide sequence: TGCGCCAGCAGCAACACCGCCTACGAGCAGTACTTC. Translation gives CASSNTAYEQYF. The J gene is TRBJ2-7, the V gene TRBV5-1; no clear D gene. With 4 bases removed from V and 2 bases from J, the gap between germline ends came to 7 bases. The germline CDR1 and CDR2 sequences are SGHRS and YFSETQ. The CDR3 runs 12 residues. The full variable domain, completed using reference TRBV5-1 and TRBJ2-7, is KAGVTQTPRYLIKTRGQQVTLSCSPISGHRSVSWYQQTPGQGLQFLFEYFSETQRNKGNFPGRFSGRQFSNSRSEMNVSTLELGDSALYLCASSNTAYEQYFGPGTRLTVT.

This rearrangement joins TRBV6-5 to TRBJ1-1; 10 bases align to TRBD1. V trimming: 5 bases; J trimming: 6 bases; junction bases outside the gene matches: 9. This CDR3 has 15 residues. Germline CDR1 MNHEY, CDR2 SVGAGI. The CDR3: CASSPRDRGAAEAFF. The CDR3 region has the DNA TGTGCCAGCAGTCCCCGGGACAGGGGTGCGGCTGAAGCTTTCTTT.

This rearrangement joins TRBV11-2 to TRBJ1-5, with a weak D call TRBD1 (5 bases). Per the germline V gene, CDR1 is SGHAT and CDR2 is FQNNGV. The CDR3 runs 19 residues. The V end was cut by 0 bases, the J end by 11 bases, with 29 bases between. For the CDR3, the DNA is TGTGCCAGCAGCTTAGAAGTGCCGGGGTTCGACGGGACTTCTCAAGCCCAGCATTTT. Its protein product is CASSLEVPGFDGTSQAQHF.

The chain uses TRBV18 and TRBJ1-4; D perhaps matches TRBD1 (6 bases). V was pared by 4 bases and J by 5 bases, with 8 bases between. This CDR3 comprises 13 residues. Germline V gene sequence: CDR1 KGHSH, CDR2 LQKENI. This CDR3 is CASSLTGNEKLFF. CDR3 bases: TGTGCCAGCTCACTAACAGGGAATGAAAAACTGTTTTTT.

The chain employs TRBV28 and TRBJ2-1; maybe TRBD1 (7 bases). This CDR3 spans 16 amino acids. Germline assignment: CDR1 MDHEN and CDR2 SYDVKM. V was shortened by 8 bases and J by 0 bases, with 17 bases between the two germline ends. CDR3 sequence: CASDDREVSSYNEQFF. The DNA for the CDR3 is TGTGCCAGCGATGACAGGGAGGTCTCCTCCTACAATGAGCAGTTCTTC.

This clone was detected a few times. The chain employs TRBV7-8 and TRBJ2-7; D remains ambiguous. CDR3 size: 13 residues. Trimming removed 1 base from V and 4 bases from J, with 8 bases in between. CDR1 and CDR2 from the germline V gene are SGHVS and FQNEAQ. CDR3 sequence: CASSLGRPYEQYV. CDR3 nucleotides: TGTGCCAGCAGCTTAGGCAGGCCGTACGAGCAGTACGTC.

The chain joins TRBV6-1 to TRBJ2-5; D not certain. This CDR3 is 13 amino acids long. CDR1 MNHNS and CDR2 SASEGT come from the germline V gene. Trimming took off 3 bases at V and 0 bases at J, with 5 bases between the two ends. CDR3 sequence reads: CASSDLDQETQYF. CDR3 coding DNA: TGTGCCAGCAGTGACCTAGACCAAGAGACCCAGTACTTC.

The chain employs TRBV2 and TRBJ2-1; 8 bases are shared with TRBD2. J gave up 7 bases and V 5 bases, and 7 bases lay outside the gene matches. This CDR3 has 14 residues. Germline assignment: CDR1 SNHLY and CDR2 FYNNEI. The CDR3 region is CASSSGGPWNEQFF. CDR3 nucleotide sequence: TGTGCCAGCAGTAGCGGGGGCCCTTGGAATGAGCAGTTCTTC.

The chain combines TRBV9 with TRBJ2-3; D remains ambiguous. The CDR3 is made up of 15 amino acids. Germline loops: CDR1 SGDLS, CDR2 YYNGEE. V lost 0 bases and J 1 base, leaving 9 bases between the germline ends. This chain's CDR3 is CASSVGGFGTDTQYF. CDR3 bases: TGTGCCAGCAGCGTAGGAGGATTTGGCACAGATACGCAGTATTTT.

The table lists this clone with a few counts. The J gene is TRBJ2-7, the V gene TRBV12-3 or TRBV12-4, with D perhaps TRBD1 (5 bases). V dropped 1 base and J dropped 6 bases, with 10 bases sitting between them. The CDR3 is 13 residues long. For the CDR3, the DNA is TGTGCCAGCAGTTTAGGTACAGGCTCCGAGCAGTACTTC. Protein: CASSLGTGSEQYF.

This clone was seen a handful of times. The V call is TRBV24-1, the J call TRBJ2-1; possibly TRBD1 for D (6 bases). V lost 2 bases, J lost 4 bases, and 14 bases lay in between. This CDR3 region has 16 residues. Germline assignment: CDR1 KGHDR and CDR2 SFDVKD. DNA of the CDR3: TGTGCCACCAGTGATTCGGGCAGGGGCGAGTACAATGAGCAGTTCTTC. Translated, it gives CATSDSGRGEYNEQFF.

The chain uses TRBV12-3 or TRBV12-4 and TRBJ2-5; 7 bases align to TRBD1. CDR3 size: 13 residues. The ends lost 6 bases at V and 4 bases at J; junction bases unmatched: 5. The CDR3 spells CASSLNRGETQYF. CDR3 bases: TGTGCCAGCAGCCTCAACAGGGGAGAGACCCAGTACTTC.